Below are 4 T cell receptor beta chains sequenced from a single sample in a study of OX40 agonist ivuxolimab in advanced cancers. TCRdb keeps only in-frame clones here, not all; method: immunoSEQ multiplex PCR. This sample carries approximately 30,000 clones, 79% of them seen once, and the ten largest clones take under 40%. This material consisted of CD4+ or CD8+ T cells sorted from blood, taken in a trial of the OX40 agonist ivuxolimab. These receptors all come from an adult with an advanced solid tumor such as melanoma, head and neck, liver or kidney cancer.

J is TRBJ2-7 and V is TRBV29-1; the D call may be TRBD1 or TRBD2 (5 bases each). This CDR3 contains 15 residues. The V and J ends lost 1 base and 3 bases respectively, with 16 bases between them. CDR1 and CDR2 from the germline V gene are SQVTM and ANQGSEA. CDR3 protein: CSVEAAVEGRYEQYF. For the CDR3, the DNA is TGCAGCGTTGAAGCAGCAGTTGAGGGACGCTACGAGCAGTACTTC.

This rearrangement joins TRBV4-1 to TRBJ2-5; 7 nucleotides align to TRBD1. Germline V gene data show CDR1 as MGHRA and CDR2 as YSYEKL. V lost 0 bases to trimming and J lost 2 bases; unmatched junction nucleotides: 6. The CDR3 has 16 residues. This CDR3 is CASSQDVRGPQETQYF. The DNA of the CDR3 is TGCGCCAGCAGCCAAGATGTGAGGGGGCCACAAGAGACCCAGTACTTC.

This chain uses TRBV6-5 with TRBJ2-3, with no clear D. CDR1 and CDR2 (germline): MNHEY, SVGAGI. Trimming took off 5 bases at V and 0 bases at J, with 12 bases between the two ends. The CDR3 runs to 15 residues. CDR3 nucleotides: TGTGCCAGCAGTCAAGGACGAGTGAGCACAGATACGCAGTATTTT. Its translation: CASSQGRVSTDTQYF.

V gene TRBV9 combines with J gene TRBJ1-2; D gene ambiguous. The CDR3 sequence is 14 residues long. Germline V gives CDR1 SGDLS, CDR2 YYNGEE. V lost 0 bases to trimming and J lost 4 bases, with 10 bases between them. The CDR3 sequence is CASSVGGPGYGYTF. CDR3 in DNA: TGTGCCAGCAGCGTAGGCGGACCGGGCTATGGCTACACCTTC.